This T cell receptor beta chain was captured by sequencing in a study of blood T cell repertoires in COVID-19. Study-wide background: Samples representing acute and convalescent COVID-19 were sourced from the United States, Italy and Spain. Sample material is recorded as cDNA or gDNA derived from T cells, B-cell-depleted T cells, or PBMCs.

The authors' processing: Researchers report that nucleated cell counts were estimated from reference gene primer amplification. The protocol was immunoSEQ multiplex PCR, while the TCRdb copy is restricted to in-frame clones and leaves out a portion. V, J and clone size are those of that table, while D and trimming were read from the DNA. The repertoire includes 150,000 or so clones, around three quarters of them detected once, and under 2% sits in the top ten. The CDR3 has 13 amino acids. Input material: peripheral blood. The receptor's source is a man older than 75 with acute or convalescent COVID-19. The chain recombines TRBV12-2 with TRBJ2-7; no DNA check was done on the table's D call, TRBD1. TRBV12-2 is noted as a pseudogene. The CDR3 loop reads CASRTGQEYEQYV. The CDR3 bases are TGTGCAAGTCGCACGGGACAGGAGTACGAGCAGTACGTC.